The 21 T cell receptor beta chains in this list originate from one sample, sequenced in a study of long-term antiretroviral therapy in people with HIV. The assay used was immunoSEQ (version v3.0), run at survey level. Generated by immunoSEQ multiplex PCR, the TCRdb table keeps only in-frame clones and is missing some. The data contain 25,000 to 30,000 clones, around 80% of them seen just once; the ten biggest clones take up approximately 8.3%. The input for sequencing was unsorted PBMCs, taken 3 years after starting antiretroviral therapy. The receptors here all came from a man between 40 and 49 years old with HIV.

J is TRBJ2-3 and V is TRBV7-9; D call uncertain. This CDR3 contains 13 residues. The V gene's germline CDR1 is SEHNR and CDR2 FQNEAQ (reference sequence). V was cut by 0 bases and J by 4 bases, with 5 bases left in between. CDR3 coding DNA: TGTGCCAGCAGCTTAGCGCTCCCAGATACGCAGTATTTT. The encoded protein is CASSLALPDTQYF.

The chain joins TRBV29-1 to TRBJ2-1, with 13 bases matching TRBD2. Germline assignment: CDR1 SQVTM and CDR2 ANQGSEA. Trimming cost V 7 bases and J 3 bases; bases outside gene matches: 9. CDR3 length equals 16 residues. DNA for the CDR3: TGCAGCGCCGCCGGGACTAGCGGGGAATACTACAATGAGCAGTTCTTC. Amino acids: CSAAGTSGEYYNEQFF.

The chain carries TRBV11-2 and TRBJ2-4, with 8 bases that match TRBD2. The CDR3 runs 18 residues. V was pared by 1 base and J by 7 bases, with 15 bases of the junction left unmatched. Germline assignment: CDR1 SGHAT and CDR2 FQNNGV. The CDR3 protein is CASSLVFSGAIVGNIQYF. In DNA, the CDR3 is TGTGCCAGCAGCTTAGTATTTAGCGGGGCCATAGTGGGGAACATTCAGTACTTC. The complete variable domain, with remaining parts taken from reference TRBV11-2 and TRBJ2-4, reads EAGVAQSPRYKIIEKRQSVAFWCNPISGHATLYWYQQILGQGPKLLIQFQNNGVVDDSQLPKDRFSAERLKGVDSTLKIQPAKLEDSAVYLCASSLVFSGAIVGNIQYFGAGTRLSVL.

This clone occurred once. This rearrangement joins TRBV27 to TRBJ2-4; 7 bases agree with TRBD2. This CDR3 contains 15 residues. The junction had 10 bases not matched to a gene; V was cut back by 11 bases and J by 0 bases. Germline V gene sequence: CDR1 MNHEY, CDR2 SMNVEV (reference sequence). In DNA, the CDR3 is TGTGCCGGATTAGCGGGTCCCCTAGCCAAAAACATTCAGTACTTC. This sequence encodes CAGLAGPLAKNIQYF.

This clone was seen once. V is TRBV4-2 and J is TRBJ2-7; D assignment may be TRBD1 or TRBD2 (5 bases each). Germline V lookup: CDR1 LGHNA, CDR2 YNFKEQ. CDR3 length: 15 residues. V was clipped by 2 bases and J by 0 bases, with 11 bases between them. The CDR3 reads CASSQHGGSSYEQYF. CDR3 DNA sequence: TGTGCCAGCAGCCAACATGGGGGAAGCTCCTACGAGCAGTACTTC.

The genes are TRBV7-9 and TRBJ2-2; no clear D gene. In germline, CDR1 is SEHNR, CDR2 FQNEAQ (reference sequence). V was shortened by 4 bases and J by 0 bases, with 12 bases between the two germline ends. This CDR3 is 16 amino acids long. Here the CDR3 DNA reads TGTGCCAGCAGCTCCACTGAGGAAGCGAACACCGGGGAGCTGTTTTTT. It yields the protein CASSSTEEANTGELFF. The whole variable domain, filled in from reference TRBV7-9 and TRBJ2-2, reads DTGVSQNPRHKITKRGQNVTFRCDPISEHNRLYWYRQTLGQGPEFLTYFQNEAQLEKSRLLSDRFSAERPKGSFSTLEIQRTEQGDSAMYLCASSSTEEANTGELFFGEGSRLTVL.

The gene calls are TRBV23-1 and TRBJ1-3, with TRBD1 matching over 9 bases. TRBV23-1 is known as an ORF, though its function is uncertain. Trimming cost V 0 bases and J 3 bases; bases outside gene matches: 3. The length of the CDR3 is 16 residues. This CDR3 is CASSQSRTGVGNTIYF. CDR3 bases: TGCGCCAGCAGTCAATCGAGGACAGGGGTTGGAAACACCATATATTTT.

The chain carries TRBV19 and TRBJ1-2; D call uncertain. Trimming pared 7 bases from V and 6 bases from J, leaving 18 bases between. This CDR3 comprises 14 residues. Looked up from germline, CDR1 is LNHDA and CDR2 is SQIVND (reference sequence). The CDR3 reads CASTHYPAQNGYTF. The CDR3 nucleotides are TGTGCCAGTACTCACTACCCCGCCCAGAATGGCTACACCTTC. Full variable domain (remainder filled in from reference TRBV19 and TRBJ1-2): DGGITQSPKYLFRKEGQNVTLSCEQNLNHDAMYWYRQDPGQGLRLIYYSQIVNDFQKGDIAEGYSVSREKKESFPLTVTSAQKNPTAFYLCASTHYPAQNGYTFGSGTRLTVV.

Regarding this clone: The sample contains more than one DNA sequence encoding this CDR3. This sequence joins TRBV5-1 and TRBJ2-7; 8 bases map to TRBD1. After removal of 0 bases from V and 4 bases from J, the junction contained 12 bases not matched to a gene. The CDR3 length is 17 residues. CDR1 and CDR2 (germline): SGHRS, YFSETQ. CDR3 sequence reads: CASSLVGGTGVQYEQYF. In DNA form, the CDR3 reads TGCGCCAGCAGCTTGGTCGGAGGGACAGGAGTACAATACGAGCAGTACTTC.

V gene TRBV27 combines with J gene TRBJ2-1; D is undetermined. The ends were cut back, 2 bases at V and 6 bases at J, with 8 bases in the middle. Germline V gene lookup returns CDR1 MNHEY and CDR2 SMNVEV (reference sequence). The CDR3 is 13 amino acids. The CDR3 reads CASSLNLGNEQFF. The CDR3 DNA reads TGTGCCAGCAGTTTAAATTTGGGCAATGAGCAGTTCTTC.

The chain uses TRBV6-5 and TRBJ2-3; D gene ambiguous. The V gene lost 5 bases and the J gene lost 0 bases, with 12 bases spanning the gap. The germline gives CDR1 MNHEY, CDR2 SVGAGI. The CDR3 loop spans 15 amino acids. The chain's CDR3 is CASSPDAPSTDTQYF. The CDR3 DNA reads as TGTGCCAGCAGTCCTGACGCCCCGAGCACAGATACGCAGTATTTT.

This chain joins TRBV4-2 and TRBJ2-1; 9 bases fit TRBD1. CDR3 length equals 16 residues. V lost 3 bases and J lost 5; bases outside the gene matches: 8. Germline CDR1 LGHNA, CDR2 YNFKEQ. The CDR3 DNA reads TGTGCCAGCAGCCAGGGAACAGGGGGCCTTAACAATGAGCAGTTCTTC. It is translated as CASSQGTGGLNNEQFF.

This rearrangement joins TRBV5-4 to TRBJ2-2; D remains ambiguous. Germline values: CDR1 SGHNT, CDR2 YYREEE (reference sequence). V was trimmed by 4 bases and J by 8 bases, leaving 6 bases between them. The CDR3 loop spans 11 amino acids. The CDR3 protein is CASSIQGELFF. In nucleotides, the CDR3 is TGTGCCAGCAGCATACAGGGGGAGCTGTTTTTT. The entire variable domain, with the rest obtained from reference TRBV5-4 and TRBJ2-2, is as follows: ETGVTQSPTHLIKTRGQQVTLRCSSQSGHNTVSWYQQALGQGPQFIFQYYREEENGRGNFPPRFSGLQFPNYSSELNVNALELDDSALYLCASSIQGELFFGEGSRLTVL.

There are a few counts of this clone. The V call is TRBV4-1, the J call TRBJ1-2; perhaps TRBD1 as D (5 bases). Deletions cut 4 bases from V and 6 bases from J, with 18 bases between. Germline lookup yields CDR1 MGHRA and CDR2 YSYEKL. The CDR3 contains 15 residues. CDR3 protein: CASSRVGPLGDGYTF. CDR3 sequence (DNA): TGCGCCAGCAGCCGAGTGGGACCTCTGGGGGATGGCTACACCTTC.

J is TRBJ1-2 and V is TRBV5-1; maybe TRBD1 (5 bases). In germline, CDR1 is SGHRS, CDR2 YFSETQ. The CDR3 totals 15 residues. V lost 4 bases and J lost 3, with 16 bases in between. CDR3 sequence: CASSPDGTGYYGYTF. CDR3 DNA sequence: TGCGCCAGCAGCCCGGACGGGACGGGATACTATGGCTACACCTTC.

This clone is deemed large. The chain carries TRBV27 and TRBJ2-1, with D possibly matching TRBD1 (6 bases). Germline V gives CDR1 MNHEY, CDR2 SMNVEV (reference sequence). Trimming stripped 5 bases from V and 6 bases from J, with 14 bases between. The CDR3 totals 14 residues. CDR3 in DNA: TGTGCCAGCAGTAGTGGGACACGTCCCAATGAGCAGTTCTTC. Encoded protein: CASSSGTRPNEQFF.

The rearrangement joins TRBV9 to TRBJ2-3; a possible D gene is TRBD1 (5 bases). The germline V and J ends were trimmed by 0 bases and 2 bases, with 10 bases remaining between them. Germline values: CDR1 SGDLS, CDR2 YYNGEE. The CDR3 loop spans 15 amino acids. CDR3 amino acids: CASSVEGLNTDTQYF. CDR3 nucleotide sequence: TGTGCCAGCAGCGTAGAGGGGTTGAACACAGATACGCAGTATTTT.

The chain carries TRBV14 and TRBJ2-2; 7 bases align to TRBD2. Germline loops: CDR1 SGHDN, CDR2 FVKESK. The CDR3 extends over 16 amino acids. V shed 0 bases, J shed 4 bases, and the junction held 5 bases outside the gene matches. The CDR3 nucleotides are TGTGCCAGCAGCCAAGACGCAGCGGGAATCACCGGGGAGCTGTTTTTT. It codes for CASSQDAAGITGELFF.

The J gene is TRBJ2-5, the V gene TRBV30; D unclear. The CDR3 length is 12 residues. Trimming stripped 2 bases from V and 2 bases from J, with 6 bases between. The V gene's germline CDR1 is GTSNPN and CDR2 SVGIG (reference sequence). CDR3 DNA sequence: TGTGCCTGGAGTCAGATTCAAGAGACCCAGTACTTC. Translating it yields CAWSQIQETQYF.

The chain combines TRBV7-9 with TRBJ1-2; D remains unclear. Trimming left V 2 bases short and J 8 bases short, with 12 bases between. In germline, CDR1 is SEHNR, CDR2 FQNEAQ (reference sequence). The CDR3 extends over 13 amino acids. CDR3 in DNA: TGTGCCAGCAGCTTACTCGAGGTTTACGGCTACACCTTC. As protein: CASSLLEVYGYTF.

The chain combines TRBV19 with TRBJ2-2; 8 bases match TRBD2. Germline V gene data show CDR1 as LNHDA and CDR2 as SQIVND (reference sequence). Trimming removed 3 bases from V and 1 base from J; junction bases left unmatched: 1. The CDR3 is 15 residues long. CDR3 sequence: CASSISGKNTGELFF. The CDR3 region has the DNA TGTGCCAGTAGTATTAGCGGGAAGAACACCGGGGAGCTGTTTTTT.